A selection of T cell receptor beta chains follows, all from one sample in a study of blood T cell repertoires in COVID-19. Produced via immunoSEQ multiplex PCR; TCRdb's table is partial and in-frame only. This sample has around 380,000 clones, with roughly 86% found just once. Sequencing used peripheral blood. Receptor source: a human donor with acute or convalescent COVID-19. The donor label of this sample is uncertain. CDR3s include the opening cysteine and the closing phenylalanine or tryptophan. The D gene is left open where the match is weak. Only some rows state a clone size, as once, few, many or a class for expanded clones.

TRBJ2-3,.,TRBV6-5,.,TGTGCCAGCATCCTAAGCCCTATGAGCACAGATACGCAGTATTTT,CASILSPMSTDTQYF
TRBJ1-2,.,TRBV19,.,TGTGCCAGTAGTATCTCAGGGAGGGGTTCGGGCTACACCTTC,CASSISGRGSGYTF
TRBJ1-1,.,TRBV6-2/TRBV6-3,TRBD1,TGTGCCAGCAGGCCTCGTCTAGGACAGGGTGAGAGGGGCATGAACACTGAAGCTTTCTTT,CASRPRLGQGERGMNTEAFF
TRBJ2-2,.,TRBV7-8,.,TGTGCCAGCCCCTCCCGCACGATCACAACCACCGGGGAGCTGTTTTTT,CASPSRTITTTGELFF
TRBJ2-5,.,TRBV6-1,TRBD2,TGTGCCAGCAGTGCGAGCGGGGGGGTCCTCCATGAGACCCAGTACTTC,CASSASGGVLHETQYF
TRBJ1-5,.,TRBV6-5,TRBD1,TGTGCCAGCCGTTTCGGACAGGGGATTCAGCCCCAGCATTTT,CASRFGQGIQPQHF
TRBJ1-5,.,TRBV10-3,.,TGTGCCATCAGTGACCAGGTTAATCAGCCCCAGCATTTT,CAISDQVNQPQHF
TRBJ1-2,.,TRBV19,.,TGTGCCAGTAGTAGGCCTAACTATGGCTACACCTTC,CASSRPNYGYTF
TRBJ1-4,.,TRBV6-5,.,TGTGCCAGCAGTTACTCGAACAGGAATAATGAAAAACTGTTTTTT,CASSYSNRNNEKLFF
TRBJ2-7,.,TRBV18,TRBD1,TGTGCCAGCTCACCACTGTCTGTTGTATGGGGACAGGGTAACTACGAGCAGTACTTC,CASSPLSVVWGQGNYEQYF
TRBJ1-2,.,TRBV7-9,.,TGTGCCAGCAGCTTAGTAGCAGGGTATCGGCCTAACTATGGCTACACCTTC,CASSLVAGYRPNYGYTF
TRBJ1-2,.,TRBV12-3/TRBV12-4,.,TGTGCCAGCAGACCCGGACAGAACTATGGCTACACCTTC,CASRPGQNYGYTF
TRBJ1-3,.,TRBV18,.,TGTGCCAGCTCACGGGCAGGGTGGTCGGCGAACACCATATATTTT,CASSRAGWSANTIYF
TRBJ1-5,.,TRBV18,.,TGTGCCAGCTCACCTAGCCGTCGCAATCAGCCCCAGCATTTT,CASSPSRRNQPQHF
TRBJ2-3,.,TRBV6-5,TRBD2,TGTGCCAGCAGTTACGGGAGGGAGAGACCAGATACGCAGTATTTT,CASSYGRERPDTQYF
TRBJ2-5,once,TRBV4-2,TRBD1,TGTGCCAGCAGCCAAGGTATAACCAGGGGGCTCGTGACCCAGTACTTC,CASSQGITRGLVTQYF
TRBJ1-3,once,TRBV7-8,.,TGTGCCAGCAGCTTAGGGGAGATCCAAGGAAACACCATATATTTT,CASSLGEIQGNTIYF
TRBJ1-2,.,TRBV9,.,TGTGCCAGCAGCGGACAGGTGAACGGGCCTTATGGCTACACCTTC,CASSGQVNGPYGYTF
TRBJ1-5,.,TRBV5-6,TRBD1,TGTGCCAGCAGCTTGAACAGGGGGATCAATCAGCCCCAGCATTTT,CASSLNRGINQPQHF
TRBJ1-2,.,TRBV29-1,TRBD1,TGCAGCGCGGGGAGGAATGGCAGGGGGCCTGGCTACACCTTC,CSAGRNGRGPGYTF
TRBJ2-7,.,TRBV6-5,TRBD2,TGTGCCAGCATCCTGGGGGGGTCTCGCTACGAGCAGTACTTC,CASILGGSRYEQYF
TRBJ2-7,.,TRBV6-5,.,TGTGCCAGCATGAGCCTATTCCCTTCCTACGAGCAGTACTTC,CASMSLFPSYEQYF
TRBJ1-5,.,TRBV2,.,TGTGCCAGCAGTGCGGGTAGAATTTATCAGCCCCAGCATTTT,CASSAGRIYQPQHF
TRBJ1-5,.,TRBV15,TRBD1,TGTGCCACCAGCCTGTACAGGGGAAGGAATCAGCCCCAGCATTTT,CATSLYRGRNQPQHF
TRBJ2-7,.,TRBV5-1,TRBD2,TGCGCCAGCAGCTTGGTAGGAGGGACTAGCGGTTACGAGCAGTACTTC,CASSLVGGTSGYEQYF
TRBJ2-7,.,TRBV7-2,.,TGTGCCAGCAGCCCCTGGGCCGACTACGAGCAGTACTTC,CASSPWADYEQYF
TRBJ1-5,.,TRBV5-1,TRBD1,TGCGCCAGCAGCCAAGACGGACAGGGCGGACAGCCCCAGCATTTT,CASSQDGQGGQPQHF
TRBJ2-7,once,TRBV2,TRBD1,TGTGCCAGCAGTCGGACAGGGCTATACGAGCAGTACTTC,CASSRTGLYEQYF
TRBJ1-3,once,TRBV28,TRBD1,TGTGCCAGCAGTCCCTATCCGGGACAGGCTTACTCTGGAAACACCATATATTTT,CASSPYPGQAYSGNTIYF
TRBJ2-7,few,TRBV27,.,TGTGCCAGCAGTTTTGGAACAGGAGGGAAGGACGAGCAGTACTTC,CASSFGTGGKDEQYF
TRBJ2-1,.,TRBV6-4,.,TGTGCCAGCTATGACCTAGCGCCAAGCTACAATGAGCAGTTCTTC,CASYDLAPSYNEQFF
TRBJ2-7,.,TRBV7-6,TRBD1,TGTGCCAGCAGCTTGTCCGGGACAGGGTCCAACGAGCAGTACTTC,CASSLSGTGSNEQYF
TRBJ1-2,once,TRBV9,TRBD1,TGTGCCAGCAGCGTAGGCGGGACAGAAATCTATGGCTACACCTTC,CASSVGGTEIYGYTF
TRBJ1-1,.,TRBV11-2,TRBD1,TGTGCCAGCAGCCACACAGGGGCCACTGAAGCTTTCTTT,CASSHTGATEAFF
TRBJ1-5,once,TRBV12-3/TRBV12-4,.,TGTGCCAGCAGGGACAGTAGCAATCAGCCCCAGCATTTT,CASRDSSNQPQHF
TRBJ2-2,.,TRBV11-2,TRBD2,TGTGCCAGCAGCAGGGCCTTTAGCGGGAGACGACGTAACACCGGGGAGCTGTTTTTT,CASSRAFSGRRRNTGELFF
TRBJ2-1,.,TRBV9,TRBD2,TGTGCCAGCAGCGTAGGATGGGACCGGACTAGCTGGAGTTACAATGAGCAGTTCTTC,CASSVGWDRTSWSYNEQFF
TRBJ2-3,.,TRBV1,.,TGCACCAGCAGCCAAACTAGGGTGCGGCCTCTGGATACGCAGTATTTT,CTSSQTRVRPLDTQYF
TRBJ2-1,once,TRBV5-4,.,TGTGCCAGCAGCTTGGACGGGTATGAGCAGTTCTTC,CASSLDGYEQFF
TRBJ2-7,.,TRBV2,.,TGTGCCAGCAGACGCAAACTTAACTCCTACGAGCAGTACTTC,CASRRKLNSYEQYF
TRBJ2-2,.,TRBV27,TRBD1,TGTGCCAGCAGTTTATTGGTCAGGGCAGGGGGAACCGGGGAGCTGTTTTTT,CASSLLVRAGGTGELFF
TRBJ1-1,.,TRBV27,TRBD1,TGTGCCAGCAGAGAGAACAGGGGGGCCACTGAAGCTTTCTTT,CASRENRGATEAFF